This is a list of T cell receptor beta chains from one sample in a study of T cell responses to AZD1222 COVID-19 vaccine. Produced via immunoSEQ multiplex PCR; TCRdb's table is partial and in-frame only. The sample includes under 150,000 clones, around 92% of them seen just once. The starting material was peripheral blood, obtained 28 days after the second AZD1222 dose. These receptors all stem from an adult who received the AZD1222 COVID-19 vaccine. Each CDR3 is given with its conserved first and last residue. The order of the fields is clone size, D gene, J gene, V gene, CDR3 protein, CDR3 DNA. The D gene is left open where the match is weak. Rows may omit the clone size; those that give it use once, few, many or a size class.

size: .; D: .; J: TRBJ2-7; V: TRBV5-6; CDR3: CASSLPGYRSGEQYF; DNA: TGTGCCAGCAGCTTGCCAGGATATCGAAGTGGGGAGCAGTACTTC
size: once; D: .; J: TRBJ1-5; V: TRBV28; CDR3: CASSLPRWRSQPQHF; DNA: TGTGCCAGCAGTTTACCTCGTTGGAGAAGTCAGCCCCAGCATTTT
size: .; D: .; J: TRBJ1-5; V: TRBV6-2/TRBV6-3; CDR3: CASSYPRGANQPQHF; DNA: TGTGCCAGCAGTTACCCCCGAGGGGCCAATCAGCCCCAGCATTTT
size: .; D: .; J: TRBJ1-4; V: TRBV25-1; CDR3: CASSEYSGAGEKLFF; DNA: TGTGCCAGCAGTGAATATTCAGGGGCCGGTGAAAAACTGTTTTTT
size: once; D: .; J: TRBJ2-1; V: TRBV7-2; CDR3: CASRGDSGGLRDEQFF; DNA: TGTGCCAGCAGGGGGGACAGCGGGGGACTACGAGATGAGCAGTTCTTC
size: .; D: .; J: TRBJ1-4; V: TRBV28; CDR3: CASSLRVEKLFF; DNA: TGTGCCAGCAGCCTCAGGGTTGAAAAACTGTTTTTT
size: .; D: .; J: TRBJ2-2; V: TRBV11-2; CDR3: CASEIRGITGELFF; DNA: TGTGCCAGCGAAATCCGGGGGATCACCGGGGAGCTGTTTTTT
size: .; D: TRBD2; J: TRBJ2-3; V: TRBV7-2; CDR3: CASSSPGLARAQYF; DNA: TGTGCCAGCAGCTCCCCGGGACTAGCTAGGGCGCAGTATTTT
size: .; D: .; J: TRBJ2-7; V: TRBV12-3/TRBV12-4; CDR3: CASSSGDLYEQYF; DNA: TGTGCCAGCAGTTCCGGGGACCTATACGAGCAGTACTTC
size: .; D: TRBD1; J: TRBJ1-4; V: TRBV28; CDR3: CASSLVRGDEKLFF; DNA: TGTGCCAGCAGTTTAGTCAGGGGGGATGAAAAACTGTTTTTT
size: .; D: .; J: TRBJ1-2; V: TRBV12-3/TRBV12-4; CDR3: CASSTDNIYGYTF; DNA: TGTGCCAGCAGTACCGACAACATCTATGGCTACACCTTC
size: .; D: .; J: TRBJ1-5; V: TRBV7-9; CDR3: CASSLGTVSNQPQHF; DNA: TGTGCCAGCAGCTTAGGGACAGTTAGCAATCAGCCCCAGCATTTT
size: .; D: .; J: TRBJ2-7; V: TRBV7-9; CDR3: CASSLVGSGYEQYF; DNA: TGTGCCAGCAGCTTAGTGGGGTCGGGTTACGAGCAGTACTTC
size: .; D: .; J: TRBJ1-2; V: TRBV28; CDR3: CASTLERHYGYTF; DNA: TGTGCCAGCACCCTGGAGCGGCACTATGGCTACACCTTC
size: .; D: .; J: TRBJ1-2; V: TRBV30; CDR3: CAWSVERRGYGYTF; DNA: TGTGCCTGGAGTGTAGAGCGGAGGGGCTATGGCTACACCTTC
size: .; D: TRBD1; J: TRBJ1-6; V: TRBV10-2; CDR3: CASSEDRVGSPLHF; DNA: TGCGCCAGCAGTGAGGACAGGGTCGGTTCACCCCTCCACTTT
size: .; D: TRBD2; J: TRBJ2-7; V: TRBV6-6; CDR3: CASSYVGEGSEQYF; DNA: TGTGCCAGCAGTTACGTGGGGGAGGGATCCGAGCAGTACTTC
size: .; D: TRBD2; J: TRBJ2-7; V: TRBV28; CDR3: CASSFSGGPSYEQYF; DNA: TGTGCCAGCAGTTTTTCGGGAGGGCCCTCCTACGAGCAGTACTTC
size: .; D: .; J: TRBJ2-2; V: TRBV6-1; CDR3: CASSGGRGRRNTGELFF; DNA: TGTGCCAGCAGTGGGGGTCGGGGGCGTCGAAACACCGGGGAGCTGTTTTTT
size: .; D: .; J: TRBJ2-2; V: TRBV2; CDR3: CASSMKSGSTGELFF; DNA: TGTGCCAGCAGCATGAAGAGCGGAAGCACCGGGGAGCTGTTTTTT
size: .; D: TRBD2; J: TRBJ2-1; V: TRBV11-2; CDR3: CASSLVSGRYPNEQFF; DNA: TGTGCCAGCAGCTTAGTATCCGGGAGGTACCCCAATGAGCAGTTCTTC
size: .; D: TRBD1; J: TRBJ1-1; V: TRBV7-2; CDR3: CASSSRTGSEAFF; DNA: TGTGCCAGCAGCTCAAGGACAGGATCCGAAGCTTTCTTT
size: .; D: .; J: TRBJ1-5; V: TRBV7-8; CDR3: CASSLVGSNQPQHF; DNA: TGTGCCAGCAGCTTGGTGGGAAGCAATCAGCCCCAGCATTTT
size: .; D: .; J: TRBJ2-1; V: TRBV28; CDR3: CATEDNEQFF; DNA: TGTGCCACGGAGGACAATGAGCAGTTCTTC
size: once; D: TRBD1; J: TRBJ1-2; V: TRBV9; CDR3: CASSAPKGAGSYGYTF; DNA: TGTGCCAGCAGCGCCCCGAAGGGGGCGGGGAGCTATGGCTACACCTTC
size: .; D: .; J: TRBJ1-1; V: TRBV18; CDR3: CASSPQVGTEAFF; DNA: TGTGCCAGCTCACCTCAGGTGGGCACTGAAGCTTTCTTT
size: .; D: .; J: TRBJ1-4; V: TRBV7-2; CDR3: CASSLARNNEKLFF; DNA: TGTGCCAGCAGCTTAGCCAGGAACAATGAAAAACTGTTTTTT
size: .; D: .; J: TRBJ2-7; V: TRBV20-1; CDR3: CSARDTRGQYF; DNA: TGCAGTGCTAGAGATACCCGGGGGCAGTACTTC
size: .; D: .; J: TRBJ2-2; V: TRBV6-5; CDR3: CASNPAGGHLQLFF; DNA: TGTGCCAGCAATCCGGCAGGGGGGCACCTGCAGCTGTTTTTT
size: .; D: .; J: TRBJ1-5; V: TRBV29-1; CDR3: CSVRTDSNQPQHF; DNA: TGCAGCGTCCGGACAGATAGCAATCAGCCCCAGCATTTT
size: .; D: .; J: TRBJ1-4; V: TRBV4-2; CDR3: CASSQDTEKLFF; DNA: TGTGCCAGCAGCCAAGATACCGAAAAACTGTTTTTT
size: .; D: .; J: TRBJ1-2; V: TRBV9; CDR3: CASSVVSENYGYTF; DNA: TGTGCCAGCAGCGTAGTATCCGAGAACTATGGCTACACCTTC